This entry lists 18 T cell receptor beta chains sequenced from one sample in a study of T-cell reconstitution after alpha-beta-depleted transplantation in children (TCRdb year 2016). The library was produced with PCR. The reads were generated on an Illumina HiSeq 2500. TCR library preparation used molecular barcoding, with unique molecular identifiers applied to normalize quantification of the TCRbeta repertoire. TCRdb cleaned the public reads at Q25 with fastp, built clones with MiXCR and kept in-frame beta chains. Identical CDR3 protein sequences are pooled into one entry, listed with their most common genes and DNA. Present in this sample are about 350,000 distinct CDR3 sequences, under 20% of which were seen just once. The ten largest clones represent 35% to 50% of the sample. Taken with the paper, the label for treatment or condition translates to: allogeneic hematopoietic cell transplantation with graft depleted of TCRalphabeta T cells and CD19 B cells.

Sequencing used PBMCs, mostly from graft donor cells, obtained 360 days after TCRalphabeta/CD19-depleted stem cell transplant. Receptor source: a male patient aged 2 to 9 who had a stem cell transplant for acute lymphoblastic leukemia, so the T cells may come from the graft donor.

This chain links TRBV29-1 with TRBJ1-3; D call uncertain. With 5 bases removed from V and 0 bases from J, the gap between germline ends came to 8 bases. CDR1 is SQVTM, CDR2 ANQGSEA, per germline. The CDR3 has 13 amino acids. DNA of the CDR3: TGCAGCGTTTGGGGATCCTCTGGAAACACCATATATTTT. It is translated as CSVWGSSGNTIYF.

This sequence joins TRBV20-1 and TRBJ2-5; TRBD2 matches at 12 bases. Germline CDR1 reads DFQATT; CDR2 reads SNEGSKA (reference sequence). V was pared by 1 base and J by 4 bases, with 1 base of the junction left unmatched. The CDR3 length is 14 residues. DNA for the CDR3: TGCAGTGCTAGAGCGGGACTAGCGGGAGAGACCCAGTACTTC. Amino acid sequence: CSARAGLAGETQYF.

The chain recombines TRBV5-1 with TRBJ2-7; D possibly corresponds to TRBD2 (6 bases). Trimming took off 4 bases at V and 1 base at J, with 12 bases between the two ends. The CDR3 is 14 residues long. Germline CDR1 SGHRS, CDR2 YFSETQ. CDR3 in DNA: TGCGCCAGCAGCCCCTACGGGGGATCCTACGAGCAGTACTTC. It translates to CASSPYGGSYEQYF.

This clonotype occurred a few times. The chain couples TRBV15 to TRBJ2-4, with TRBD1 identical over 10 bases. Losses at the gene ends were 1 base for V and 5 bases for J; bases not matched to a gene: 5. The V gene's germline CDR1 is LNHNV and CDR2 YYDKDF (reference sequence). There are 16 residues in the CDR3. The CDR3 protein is CATSRGQGTGENIQYF. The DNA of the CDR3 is TGTGCCACCAGCAGAGGCCAAGGGACAGGGGAAAACATTCAGTACTTC.

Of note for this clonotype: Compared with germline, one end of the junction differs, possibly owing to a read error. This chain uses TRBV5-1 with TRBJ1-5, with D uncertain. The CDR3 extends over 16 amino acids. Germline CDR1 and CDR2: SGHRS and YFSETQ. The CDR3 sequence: CDSSLGLDFSNQPQHF. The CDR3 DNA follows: TGCGACAGCAGCTTGGGCCTGGACTTTAGCAATCAGCCCCAGCATTTT.

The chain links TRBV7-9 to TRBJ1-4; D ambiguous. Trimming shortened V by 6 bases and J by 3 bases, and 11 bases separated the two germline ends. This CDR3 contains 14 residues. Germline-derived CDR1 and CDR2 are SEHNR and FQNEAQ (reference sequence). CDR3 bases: TGTGCCAGCAGGAACGACGGACCTAATGAAAAACTGTTTTTT. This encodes CASRNDGPNEKLFF. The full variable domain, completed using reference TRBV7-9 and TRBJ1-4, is DTGVSQNPRHKITKRGQNVTFRCDPISEHNRLYWYRQTLGQGPEFLTYFQNEAQLEKSRLLSDRFSAERPKGSFSTLEIQRTEQGDSAMYLCASRNDGPNEKLFFGSGTQLSVL.

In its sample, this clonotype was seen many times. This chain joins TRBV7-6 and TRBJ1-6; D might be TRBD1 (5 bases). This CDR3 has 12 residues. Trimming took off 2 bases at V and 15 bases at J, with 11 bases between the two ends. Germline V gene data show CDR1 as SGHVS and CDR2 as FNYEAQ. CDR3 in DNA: TGTGCCAGCAGCTTAATCCAGGGAGACCTCCACTTT. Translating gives CASSLIQGDLHF.

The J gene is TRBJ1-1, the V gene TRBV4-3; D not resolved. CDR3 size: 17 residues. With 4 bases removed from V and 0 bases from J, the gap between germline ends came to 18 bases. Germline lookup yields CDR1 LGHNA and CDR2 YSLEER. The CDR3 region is CASSPHPQAQMNTEAFF. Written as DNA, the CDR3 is TGCGCCAGCAGCCCGCACCCGCAGGCACAAATGAACACTGAAGCTTTCTTT.

CDR3 in amino acids: CASSSGRALRYTDTQYF. DNA of the CDR3: TGTGCCAGCAGCAGCGGGAGGGCCCTCCGTTACACAGATACGCAGTATTTT. The rearrangement links TRBV28 to TRBJ2-3; 10 bases fit TRBD2. The CDR3 has 17 residues. The junction had 11 bases not matched to a gene; V was cut back by 6 bases and J by 2 bases. Germline V gene sequence: CDR1 MDHEN, CDR2 SYDVKM. The variable domain in full, completed from reference TRBV28 and TRBJ2-3, reads DVKVTQSSRYLVKRTGEKVFLECVQDMDHENMFWYRQDPGLGLRLIYFSYDVKMKEKGDIPEGYSVSREKKERFSLILESASTNQTSMYLCASSSGRALRYTDTQYFGPGTRLTVL.

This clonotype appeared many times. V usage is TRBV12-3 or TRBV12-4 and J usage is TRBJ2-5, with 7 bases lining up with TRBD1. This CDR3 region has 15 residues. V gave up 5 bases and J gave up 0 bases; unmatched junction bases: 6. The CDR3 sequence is CASSLRDRNQETQYF. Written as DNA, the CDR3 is TGTGCCAGCAGTCTCCGGGACAGAAACCAAGAGACCCAGTACTTC.

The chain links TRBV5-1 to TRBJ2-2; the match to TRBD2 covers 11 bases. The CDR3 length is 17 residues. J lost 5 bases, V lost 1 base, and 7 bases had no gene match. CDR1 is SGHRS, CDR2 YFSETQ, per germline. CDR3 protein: CASSLRLAGGRTGELFF. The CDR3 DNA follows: TGCGCCAGCAGCTTGCGCCTAGCGGGAGGTCGGACCGGGGAGCTGTTTTTT.

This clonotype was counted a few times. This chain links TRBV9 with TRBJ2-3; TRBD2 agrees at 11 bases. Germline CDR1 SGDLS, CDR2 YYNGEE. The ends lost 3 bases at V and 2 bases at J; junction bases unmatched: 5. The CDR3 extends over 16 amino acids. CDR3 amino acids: CASSGHSGRATDTQYF. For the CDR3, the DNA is TGTGCCAGCAGCGGACATAGCGGGAGGGCCACAGATACGCAGTATTTT.

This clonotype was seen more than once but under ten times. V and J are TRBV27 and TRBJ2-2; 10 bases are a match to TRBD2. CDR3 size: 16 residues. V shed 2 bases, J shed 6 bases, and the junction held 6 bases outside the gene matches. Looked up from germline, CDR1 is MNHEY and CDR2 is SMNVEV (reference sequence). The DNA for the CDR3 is TGTGCCAGCAGTTTAACCCTAGCGGGAGCCGCCGGGGAGCTGTTTTTT. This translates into CASSLTLAGAAGELFF.

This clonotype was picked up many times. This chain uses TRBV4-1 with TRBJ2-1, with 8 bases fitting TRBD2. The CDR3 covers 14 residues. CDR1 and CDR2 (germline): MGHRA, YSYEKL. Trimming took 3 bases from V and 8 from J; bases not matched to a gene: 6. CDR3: CASSHTLAGDEQFF. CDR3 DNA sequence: TGCGCCAGCAGCCATACCCTAGCGGGTGATGAGCAGTTCTTC.

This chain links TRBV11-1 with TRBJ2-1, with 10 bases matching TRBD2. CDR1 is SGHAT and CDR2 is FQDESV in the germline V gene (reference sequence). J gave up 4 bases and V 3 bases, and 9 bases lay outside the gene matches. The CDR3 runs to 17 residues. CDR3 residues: CASSFPLAGYVYNEQFF. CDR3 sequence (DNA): TGTGCCAGCAGCTTTCCACTAGCGGGATATGTTTACAATGAGCAGTTCTTC.

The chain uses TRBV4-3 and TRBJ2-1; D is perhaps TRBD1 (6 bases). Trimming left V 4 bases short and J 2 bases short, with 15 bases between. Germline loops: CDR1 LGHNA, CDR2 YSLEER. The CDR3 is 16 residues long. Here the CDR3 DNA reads TGCGCCAGCAGCCGGATTACAGGGTTGACCTACAATGAGCAGTTCTTC. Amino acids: CASSRITGLTYNEQFF.

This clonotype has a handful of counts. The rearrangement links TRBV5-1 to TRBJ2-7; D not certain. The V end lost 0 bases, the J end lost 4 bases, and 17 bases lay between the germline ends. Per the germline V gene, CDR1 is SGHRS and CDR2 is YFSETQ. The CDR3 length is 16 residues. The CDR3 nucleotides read TGCGCCAGCAGCTTGGACGCTAGATCCAAGTCTTACGAGCAGTACTTC. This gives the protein CASSLDARSKSYEQYF.

The CDR3 protein is CASSLTLGGSGLGASSYNEQFF. The CDR3 DNA follows: TGCGCCAGCAGCTTGACCCTTGGCGGGAGCGGTTTAGGGGCAAGCTCCTACAATGAGCAGTTCTTC. The chain has TRBV5-1 and TRBJ2-1, with TRBD2 matching 7 bases. Germline loops: CDR1 SGHRS, CDR2 YFSETQ. J was trimmed by 0 bases and V by 1 base; bases with no gene match: 22. The length of the CDR3 is 22 residues.